One and the same sample provided the 10 T cell receptor beta chains below, sequenced in a study of T-cell memory formation after mild COVID-19. TCRdb independently ran MiXCR on the 5' RACE reads; one entry per CDR3 protein. In the table there are around 420,000 distinct CDR3 sequences, less than 25% of which are singletons. Specimen: PBMCs or a T cell subset sorted from them (not recorded which). These TCRs come from an adult woman who had mild COVID-19 (a few samples of this study predate the infection). Cell type and time point are not known.

This clonotype appeared once. This chain uses TRBV3-1 with TRBJ2-1, with 8 bases lining up with TRBD2. The CDR3 sequence is 16 residues long. V gave up 1 base and J gave up 2 bases; unmatched junction bases: 4. Germline V gene data show CDR1 as LGHDT and CDR2 as YNNKEL (reference sequence). The CDR3 DNA is TGTGCCAGCAGCCAAGTGACGGGGGGGGCCTACAATGAGCAGTTCTTC. Its translation is CASSQVTGGAYNEQFF.

The rearrangement links TRBV7-8 to TRBJ2-5; TRBD2 might be the D (5 bases). CDR3 length equals 14 residues. The V and J ends lost 3 bases and 1 base respectively, with 9 bases between them. CDR1 is SGHVS, CDR2 FQNEAQ, per germline. The CDR3, as DNA: TGTGCCAGCAGCTTTGACTACCGCCAAGAGACCCAGTACTTC. Its translation is CASSFDYRQETQYF.

This clonotype was observed a handful of times. V and J are TRBV5-1 and TRBJ2-3; tentative D call: TRBD2 (6 bases). There are 16 residues in the CDR3. CDR1 and CDR2 from the germline V gene are SGHRS and YFSETQ. Between the trimmed V and J ends, which lost 0 bases and 2 bases, there was a span of 13 bases. CDR3 bases: TGCGCCAGCAGCTTGGAGGGAGGTCGCGTCACAGATACGCAGTATTTT. Protein: CASSLEGGRVTDTQYF.

This rearrangement joins TRBV14 to TRBJ2-1, with a tentative D call TRBD1 (7 bases). Germline CDR1 and CDR2: SGHDN and FVKESK. V was pared by 4 bases and J by 10 bases, with 20 bases between. The CDR3 totals 15 residues. CDR3: CASSPQQGRFREQFF. As DNA, the CDR3 is TGTGCCAGCAGCCCTCAACAGGGGAGGTTCAGGGAGCAGTTCTTC.

V and J are TRBV30 and TRBJ2-3; D is unresolved. Trimming took off 2 bases at V and 2 bases at J, with 14 bases between the two ends. Per germline, CDR1 GTSNPN and CDR2 SVGIG (reference sequence). CDR3 length equals 15 residues. The CDR3 loop is CAWSIGRLYTDTQYF. In nucleotides, the CDR3 is TGTGCCTGGAGTATCGGACGCCTGTACACAGATACGCAGTATTTT.

The chain links TRBV27 to TRBJ1-5; D not resolved. CDR1 and CDR2 (germline): MNHEY, SMNVEV (reference sequence). CDR3 length: 15 amino acids. Trimming stripped 9 bases from V and 0 bases from J, with 15 bases between. The CDR3 spells CASSPTQYSNQPQHF. As DNA, the CDR3 is TGTGCCAGTTCCCCCACACAGTATAGCAATCAGCCCCAGCATTTT.

This clonotype has more than one count but fewer than ten. The chain employs TRBV9 and TRBJ2-1; 8 bases line up with TRBD2. The CDR3 contains 13 residues. With V trimmed by 6 bases and J by 6 bases, 5 bases remained unmatched. Germline V gene sequence: CDR1 SGDLS, CDR2 YYNGEE. The CDR3 nucleotides read TGTGCCAGCAATGGGGGGACTAGCAATGAGCAGTTCTTC. This translates into CASNGGTSNEQFF.

The DNA of the CDR3 is TGTGCCAGCAGTTCGGGACTGCAGTTCTTC. It translates to CASSSGLQFF. The chain carries TRBV6-5 and TRBJ2-1, with D possibly matching TRBD2 (6 bases). CDR3 length: 10 residues. Germline CDR1 and CDR2: MNHEY and SVGAGI. V was shortened by 4 bases and J by 12 bases, with 7 bases between the two germline ends.

In its sample, this clonotype was seen a few times. The chain has TRBV6-2 or TRBV6-3 and TRBJ2-1; 14 positions agree with TRBD2. The V and J ends lost 5 bases and 10 bases, in that order; junction bases with no gene match: 10. Germline V lookup: CDR1 MNHEY, CDR2 SVGEGT. The CDR3 is 16 residues long. CDR3 bases: TGTGCCAGCAGTCCGCCAGGACTAGCGGGAGGCGGAGAGCAGTTCTTC. Translating it yields CASSPPGLAGGGEQFF.

This sequence joins TRBV6-2 or TRBV6-3 and TRBJ1-2; no definite D call. With 11 bases removed from V and 2 bases from J, the gap between germline ends came to 18 bases. The CDR3 covers 14 residues. CDR1 is MNHEY, CDR2 SVGEGT, per germline. As DNA, the CDR3 is TGTGCCTTTTCTACGGGTGAAGCCAACTATGGCTACACCTTC. It translates to CAFSTGEANYGYTF.